This section outlines one T cell receptor beta chain sequence together with its context. What it recognizes is unknown. The assay was immunoSEQ multiplex PCR, and TCRdb's table has in-frame clones only and misses some. The sample shows approximately 980,000 clones, roughly 72% of them seen only once. The source of the sample is a study of shared clonotypes between healthy human individuals. Turning to the study itself: The cohort comprised a couple of women and a few men. Their ages spanned 18 to 49 years. Study-level findings and limits: A handful of donors held about 5% of naive CD4 clonotypes in common.

Germline-derived CDR1 and CDR2 are SGHRS and YFSETQ. This CDR3 comprises 14 residues. V lost 9 bases and J lost 6, with 18 bases in between. It was into CD45RA+ naive and CD45RA-negative memory subsets that the CD4+ cells were split. The genes are TRBV5-1 and TRBJ2-2; D not resolved. The origin of this receptor is a man between 18 and 35 years old in good health. What was sequenced was memory CD4+ T cells sorted from blood. Regarding subset: CD45RA-negative fraction. The CDR3: CATRTAPDPGELFF. The CDR3 DNA reads TGCGCCACCCGGACGGCCCCGGATCCCGGGGAGCTGTTTTTT.